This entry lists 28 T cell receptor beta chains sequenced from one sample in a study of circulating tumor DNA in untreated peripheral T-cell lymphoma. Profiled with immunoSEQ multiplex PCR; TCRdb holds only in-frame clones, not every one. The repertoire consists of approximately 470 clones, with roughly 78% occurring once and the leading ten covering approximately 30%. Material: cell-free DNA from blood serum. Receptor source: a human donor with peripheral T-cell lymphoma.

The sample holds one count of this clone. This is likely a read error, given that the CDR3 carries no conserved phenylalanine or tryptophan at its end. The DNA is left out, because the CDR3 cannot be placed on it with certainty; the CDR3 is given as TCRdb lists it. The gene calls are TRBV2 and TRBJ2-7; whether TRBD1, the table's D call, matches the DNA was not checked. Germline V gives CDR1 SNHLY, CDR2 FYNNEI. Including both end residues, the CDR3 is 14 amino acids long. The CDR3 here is CASSEEGWTGYYLC.

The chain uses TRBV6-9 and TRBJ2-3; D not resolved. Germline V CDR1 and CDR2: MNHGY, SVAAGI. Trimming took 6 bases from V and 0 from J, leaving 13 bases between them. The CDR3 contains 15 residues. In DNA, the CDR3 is TGTGCCAGCAGGGAGACGGATACTAGCACAGATACGCAGTATTTT. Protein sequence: CASRETDTSTDTQYF.

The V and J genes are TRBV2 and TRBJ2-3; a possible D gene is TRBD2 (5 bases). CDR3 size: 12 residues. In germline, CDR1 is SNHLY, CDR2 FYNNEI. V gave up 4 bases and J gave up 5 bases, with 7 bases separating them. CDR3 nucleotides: TGTGCCAGCAGTGGAGGGTTAGATACGCAGTATTTT. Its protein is CASSGGLDTQYF.

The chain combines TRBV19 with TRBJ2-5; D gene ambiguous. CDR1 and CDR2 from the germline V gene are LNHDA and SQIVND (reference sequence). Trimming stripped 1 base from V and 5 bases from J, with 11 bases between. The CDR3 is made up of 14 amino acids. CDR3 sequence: CASSIVTDSETQYF. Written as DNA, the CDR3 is TGTGCCAGTAGTATAGTTACTGACTCGGAGACCCAGTACTTC.

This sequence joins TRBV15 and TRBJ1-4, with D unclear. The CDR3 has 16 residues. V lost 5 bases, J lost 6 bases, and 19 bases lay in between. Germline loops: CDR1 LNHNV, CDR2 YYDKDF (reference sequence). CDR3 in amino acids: CATSPRSTGGHEKLFF. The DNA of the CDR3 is TGTGCCACCAGCCCCCGGAGTACTGGAGGGCATGAAAAACTGTTTTTT.

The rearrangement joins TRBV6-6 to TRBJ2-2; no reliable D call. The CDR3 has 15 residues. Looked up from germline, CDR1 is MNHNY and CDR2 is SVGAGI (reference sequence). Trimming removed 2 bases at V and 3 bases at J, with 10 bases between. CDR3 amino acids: CASSYRTEYTGELFF. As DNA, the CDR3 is TGTGCCAGCAGTTACCGGACGGAATACACCGGGGAGCTGTTTTTT.

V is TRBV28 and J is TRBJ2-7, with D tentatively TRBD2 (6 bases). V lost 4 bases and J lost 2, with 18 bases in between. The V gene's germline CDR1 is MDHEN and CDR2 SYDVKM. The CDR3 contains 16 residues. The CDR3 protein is CASSSLGRGLTYEQYF. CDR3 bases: TGTGCCAGCAGTTCCCTAGGGCGGGGATTAACCTACGAGCAGTACTTC. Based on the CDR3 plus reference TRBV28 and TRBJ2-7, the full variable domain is DVKVTQSSRYLVKRTGEKVFLECVQDMDHENMFWYRQDPGLGLRLIYFSYDVKMKEKGDIPEGYSVSREKKERFSLILESASTNQTSMYLCASSSLGRGLTYEQYFGPGTRLTVT.

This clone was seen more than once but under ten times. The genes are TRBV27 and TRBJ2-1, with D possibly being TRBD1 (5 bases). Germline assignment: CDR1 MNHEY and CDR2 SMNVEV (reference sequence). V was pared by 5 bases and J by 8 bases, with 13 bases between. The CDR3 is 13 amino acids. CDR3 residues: CASSGHPVDEQFF. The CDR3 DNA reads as TGTGCCAGCAGTGGACACCCCGTGGATGAGCAGTTCTTC.

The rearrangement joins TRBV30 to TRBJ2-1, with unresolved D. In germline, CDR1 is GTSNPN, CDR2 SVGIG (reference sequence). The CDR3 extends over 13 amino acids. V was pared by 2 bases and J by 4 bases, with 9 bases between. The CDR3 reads CAWSLKEYNEQFF. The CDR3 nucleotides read TGTGCCTGGAGTTTAAAGGAATACAATGAGCAGTTCTTC.

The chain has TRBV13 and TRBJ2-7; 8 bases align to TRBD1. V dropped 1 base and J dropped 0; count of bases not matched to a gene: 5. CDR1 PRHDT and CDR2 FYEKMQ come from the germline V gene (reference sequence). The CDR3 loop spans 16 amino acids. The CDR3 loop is CASSLARTGLSYEQYF. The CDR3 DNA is TGTGCCAGCAGCTTAGCTCGGACAGGGCTCTCCTACGAGCAGTACTTC.

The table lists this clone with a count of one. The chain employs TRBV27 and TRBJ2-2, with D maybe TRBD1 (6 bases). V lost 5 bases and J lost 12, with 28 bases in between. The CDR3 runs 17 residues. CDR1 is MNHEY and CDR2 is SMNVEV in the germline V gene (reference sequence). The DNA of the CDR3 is TGTGCCAGCAGTCCGCTATTGGGATCTACAGGGATGAGGCAGCTGTTTTTT. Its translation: CASSPLLGSTGMRQLFF.

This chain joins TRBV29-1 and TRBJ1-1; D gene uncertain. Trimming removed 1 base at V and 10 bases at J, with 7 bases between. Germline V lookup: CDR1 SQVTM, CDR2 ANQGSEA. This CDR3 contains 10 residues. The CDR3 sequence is CSVEGFAAFF. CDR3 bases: TGCAGCGTTGAAGGGTTTGCAGCTTTCTTT. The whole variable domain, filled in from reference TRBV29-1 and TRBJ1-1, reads SAVISQKPSRDICQRGTSLTIQCQVDSQVTMMFWYRQQPGQSLTLIATANQGSEATYESGFVIDKFPISRPNLTFSTLTVSNMSPEDSSIYLCSVEGFAAFFGQGTRLTVV.

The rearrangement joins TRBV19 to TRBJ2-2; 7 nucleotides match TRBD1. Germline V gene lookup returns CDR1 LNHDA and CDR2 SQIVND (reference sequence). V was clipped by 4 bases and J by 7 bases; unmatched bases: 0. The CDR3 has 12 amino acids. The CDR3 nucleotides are TGTGCCAGTAGTAACAGGGGCGGGGAGCTGTTTTTT. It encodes CASSNRGGELFF.

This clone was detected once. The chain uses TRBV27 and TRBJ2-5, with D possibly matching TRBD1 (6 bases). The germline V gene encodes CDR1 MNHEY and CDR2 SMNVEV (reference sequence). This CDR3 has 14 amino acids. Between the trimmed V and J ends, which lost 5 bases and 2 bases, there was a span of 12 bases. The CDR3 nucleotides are TGTGCCAGCAGTCCCCTGGGGGCTCAAGAGACCCAGTACTTC. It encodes CASSPLGAQETQYF.

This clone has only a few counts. The CDR3 loop is CASSRGIGREAFF. The DNA for the CDR3 is TGTGCCAGCAGCCGTGGGATCGGGCGCGAAGCTTTCTTT. The gene calls are TRBV7-3 and TRBJ1-1; no reliable D call. Germline V lookup: CDR1 SGHTA, CDR2 FQGTGA. This CDR3 spans 13 amino acids. V lost 5 bases and J lost 8, with 15 bases in between.

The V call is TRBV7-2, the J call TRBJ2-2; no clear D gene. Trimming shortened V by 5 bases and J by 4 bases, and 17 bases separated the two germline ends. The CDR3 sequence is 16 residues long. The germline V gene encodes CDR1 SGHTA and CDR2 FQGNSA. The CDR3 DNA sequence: TGTGCCAGCAGCATACTCGTTCGCAGGTCCACCGGGGAGCTGTTTTTT. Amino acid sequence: CASSILVRRSTGELFF.

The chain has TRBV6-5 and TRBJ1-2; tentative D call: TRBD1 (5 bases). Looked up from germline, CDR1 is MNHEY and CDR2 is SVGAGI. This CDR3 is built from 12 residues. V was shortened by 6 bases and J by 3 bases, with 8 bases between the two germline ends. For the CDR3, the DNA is TGTGCCAGCAGCGACAGAGACTATGGCTACACCTTC. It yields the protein CASSDRDYGYTF.

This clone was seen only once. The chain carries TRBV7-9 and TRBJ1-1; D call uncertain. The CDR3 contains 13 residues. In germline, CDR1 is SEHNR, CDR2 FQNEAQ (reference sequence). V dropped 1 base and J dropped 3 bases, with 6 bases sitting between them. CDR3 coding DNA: TGTGCCAGCAGCTTAGTCAGCTACACTGAAGCTTTCTTT. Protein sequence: CASSLVSYTEAFF.

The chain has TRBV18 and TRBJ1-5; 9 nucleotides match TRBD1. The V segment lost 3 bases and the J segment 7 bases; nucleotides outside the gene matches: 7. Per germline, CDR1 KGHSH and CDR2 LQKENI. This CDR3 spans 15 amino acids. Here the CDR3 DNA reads TGTGCCAGCTCACCTGGGACAGGGTTGGACCAGCCCCAGCATTTT. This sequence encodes CASSPGTGLDQPQHF.

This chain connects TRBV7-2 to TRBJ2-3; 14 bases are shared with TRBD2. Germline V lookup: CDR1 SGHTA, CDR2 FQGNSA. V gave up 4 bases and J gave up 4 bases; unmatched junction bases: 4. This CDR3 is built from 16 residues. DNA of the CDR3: TGTGCCAGCAGCTCCTGGACTAGCGGGAGGCCAGATACGCAGTATTTT. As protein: CASSSWTSGRPDTQYF.

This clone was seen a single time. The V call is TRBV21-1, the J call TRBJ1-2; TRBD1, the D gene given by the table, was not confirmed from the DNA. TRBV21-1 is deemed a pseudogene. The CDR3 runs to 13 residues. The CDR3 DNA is TGTGCCAGCACCTCGGAGAGGGGGCACGGCTACACCTTC. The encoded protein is CASTSERGHGYTF.

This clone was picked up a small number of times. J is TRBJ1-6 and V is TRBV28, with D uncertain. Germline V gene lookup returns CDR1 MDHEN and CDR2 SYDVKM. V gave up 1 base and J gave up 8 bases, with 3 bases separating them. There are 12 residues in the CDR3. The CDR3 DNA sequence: TGTGCCAGCAGTTTATCGGATTCACCCCTCCACTTT. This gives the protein CASSLSDSPLHF. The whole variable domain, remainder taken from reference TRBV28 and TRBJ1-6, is DVKVTQSSRYLVKRTGEKVFLECVQDMDHENMFWYRQDPGLGLRLIYFSYDVKMKEKGDIPEGYSVSREKKERFSLILESASTNQTSMYLCASSLSDSPLHFGNGTRLTVT.

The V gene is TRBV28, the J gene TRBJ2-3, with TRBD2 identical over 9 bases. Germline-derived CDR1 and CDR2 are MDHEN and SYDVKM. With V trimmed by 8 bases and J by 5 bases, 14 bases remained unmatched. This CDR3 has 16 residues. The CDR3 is CASPPSAAGGKDTQYF. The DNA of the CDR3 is TGTGCCAGCCCTCCGAGCGCGGCGGGAGGGAAAGATACGCAGTATTTT.

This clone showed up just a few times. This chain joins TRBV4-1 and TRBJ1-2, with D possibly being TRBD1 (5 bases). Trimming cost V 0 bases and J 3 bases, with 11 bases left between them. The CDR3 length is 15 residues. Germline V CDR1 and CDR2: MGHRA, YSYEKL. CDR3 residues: CASSQEVPGYYGYTF. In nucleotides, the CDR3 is TGCGCCAGCAGCCAAGAGGTGCCAGGGTACTATGGCTACACCTTC.

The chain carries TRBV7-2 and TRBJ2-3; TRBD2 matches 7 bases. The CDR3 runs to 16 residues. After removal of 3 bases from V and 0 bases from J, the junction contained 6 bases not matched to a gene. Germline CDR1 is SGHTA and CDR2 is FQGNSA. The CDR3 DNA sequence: TGTGCCAGCAGCTTGGGAGGGAGGTGGAGCACAGATACGCAGTATTTT. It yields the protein CASSLGGRWSTDTQYF.

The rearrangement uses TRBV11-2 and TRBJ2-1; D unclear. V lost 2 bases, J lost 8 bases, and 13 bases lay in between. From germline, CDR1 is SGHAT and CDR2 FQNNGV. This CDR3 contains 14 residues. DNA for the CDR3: TGTGCCAGCAGCTTATTAGGCCCTAGGGATGAGCAGTTCTTC. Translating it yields CASSLLGPRDEQFF.

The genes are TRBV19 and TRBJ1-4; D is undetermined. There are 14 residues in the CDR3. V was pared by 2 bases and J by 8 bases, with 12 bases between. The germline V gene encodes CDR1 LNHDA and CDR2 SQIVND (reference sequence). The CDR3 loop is CASSISTNGEKLFF. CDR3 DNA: TGTGCCAGTAGTATATCGACAAATGGCGAAAAACTGTTTTTT.

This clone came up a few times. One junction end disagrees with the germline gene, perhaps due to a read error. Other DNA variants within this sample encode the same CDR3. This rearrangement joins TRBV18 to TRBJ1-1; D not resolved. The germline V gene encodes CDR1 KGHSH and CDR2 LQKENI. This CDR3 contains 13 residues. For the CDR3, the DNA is TGTGCTAGCTCCCTGCTTGGGTCCACTGAAGCTTTCTTT. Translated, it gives CASSLLGSTEAFF.